Described below is a single TCR beta chain sequence and its context. The antigen remains unidentified. Sequenced by immunoSEQ multiplex PCR; TCRdb stores in-frame clones only, minus some. Here the sample spans about 50,000 clones, around 83% being singletons. Germline assignment: CDR1 SGHRS and CDR2 YFSETQ. This CDR3 comprises 15 residues. After removal of 4 bases from V and 8 bases from J, the junction contained 9 bases not matched to a gene. This sample was taken from a study of T cell responses to AZD1222 COVID-19 vaccine. Whole-study results and caveats: Receipt of two AZD1222 doses was followed by a rise in Spike-specific TCR breadth and depth. Donors, mostly white British, included more females; clonal diversity was possibly underestimated.

Sequenced material: peripheral blood, taken on day 0 of MenACWY control vaccination. The origin of this receptor is an adult in good health. The rearrangement joins TRBV5-1 to TRBJ1-6; TRBD1 matches 7 bases. The CDR3 sequence: CASSEDRSNYSPLHF. CDR3 bases: TGCGCCAGCAGCGAGGACAGGTCCAATTATTCACCCCTCCACTTT.